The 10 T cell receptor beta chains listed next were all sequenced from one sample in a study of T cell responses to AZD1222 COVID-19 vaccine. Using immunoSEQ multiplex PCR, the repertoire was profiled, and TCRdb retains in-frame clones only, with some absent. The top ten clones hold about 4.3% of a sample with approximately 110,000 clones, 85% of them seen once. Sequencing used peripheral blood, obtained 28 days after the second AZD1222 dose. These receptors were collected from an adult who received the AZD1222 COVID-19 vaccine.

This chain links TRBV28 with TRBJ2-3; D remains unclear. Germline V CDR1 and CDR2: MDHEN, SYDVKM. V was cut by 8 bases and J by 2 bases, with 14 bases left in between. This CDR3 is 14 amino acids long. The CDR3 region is CASGTSTNTDTQYF. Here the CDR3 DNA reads TGTGCCAGCGGCACCTCTACCAACACAGATACGCAGTATTTT.

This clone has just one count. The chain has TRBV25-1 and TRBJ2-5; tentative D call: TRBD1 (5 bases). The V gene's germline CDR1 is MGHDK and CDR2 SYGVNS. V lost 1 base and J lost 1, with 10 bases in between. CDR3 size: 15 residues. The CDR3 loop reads CASSEFSGIQETQYF. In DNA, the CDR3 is TGTGCCAGCAGTGAATTTTCAGGGATCCAAGAGACCCAGTACTTC.

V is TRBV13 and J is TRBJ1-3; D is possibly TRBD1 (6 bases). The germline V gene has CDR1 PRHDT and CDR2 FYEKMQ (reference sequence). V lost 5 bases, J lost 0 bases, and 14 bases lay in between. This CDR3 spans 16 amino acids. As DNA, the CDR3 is TGTGCCAGCAGCCCCACCCGGGGGCTCTCTGGAAACACCATATATTTT. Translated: CASSPTRGLSGNTIYF.

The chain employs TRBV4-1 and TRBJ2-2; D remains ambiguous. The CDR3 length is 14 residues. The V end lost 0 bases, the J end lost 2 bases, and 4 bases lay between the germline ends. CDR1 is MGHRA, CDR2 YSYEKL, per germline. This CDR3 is CASSQEGNTGELFF. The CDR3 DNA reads TGCGCCAGCAGCCAAGAAGGTAACACCGGGGAGCTGTTTTTT.

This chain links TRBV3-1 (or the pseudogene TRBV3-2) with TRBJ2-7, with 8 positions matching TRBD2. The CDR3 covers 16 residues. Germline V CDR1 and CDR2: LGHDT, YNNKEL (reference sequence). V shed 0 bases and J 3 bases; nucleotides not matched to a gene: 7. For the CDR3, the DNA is TGTGCCAGCAGCCAAGATTTAACTAGCGGCTACTACGAGCAGTACTTC. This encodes CASSQDLTSGYYEQYF.

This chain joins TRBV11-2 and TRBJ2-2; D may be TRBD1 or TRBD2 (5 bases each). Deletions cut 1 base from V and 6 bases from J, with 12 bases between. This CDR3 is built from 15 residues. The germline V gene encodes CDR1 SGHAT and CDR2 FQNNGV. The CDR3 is CASSLAGPLSGELFF. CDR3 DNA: TGTGCCAGCAGCTTAGCGGGACCCCTATCCGGGGAGCTGTTTTTT.

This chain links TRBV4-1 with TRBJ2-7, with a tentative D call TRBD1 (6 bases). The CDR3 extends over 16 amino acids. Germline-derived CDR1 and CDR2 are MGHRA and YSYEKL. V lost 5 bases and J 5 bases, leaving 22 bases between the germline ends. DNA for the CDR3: TGCGCCAGCAGCTCCCGGGGCGAAGCCAGGGGCCACGAGCAGTACTTC. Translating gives CASSSRGEARGHEQYF.

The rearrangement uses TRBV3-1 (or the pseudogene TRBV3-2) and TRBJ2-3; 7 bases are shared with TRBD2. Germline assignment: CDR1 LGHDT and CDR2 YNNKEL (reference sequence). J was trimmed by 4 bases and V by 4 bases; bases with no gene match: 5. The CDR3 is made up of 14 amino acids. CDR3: CASSLAAGSDTQYF. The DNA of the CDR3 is TGTGCCAGCAGCCTGGCAGCGGGGTCAGATACGCAGTATTTT.

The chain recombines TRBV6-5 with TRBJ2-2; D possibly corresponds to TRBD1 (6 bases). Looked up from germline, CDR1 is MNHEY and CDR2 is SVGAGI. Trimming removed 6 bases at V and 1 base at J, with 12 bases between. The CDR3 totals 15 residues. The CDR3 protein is CASSPLTGNTGELFF. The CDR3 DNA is TGTGCCAGCAGCCCCTTGACAGGGAACACCGGGGAGCTGTTTTTT.

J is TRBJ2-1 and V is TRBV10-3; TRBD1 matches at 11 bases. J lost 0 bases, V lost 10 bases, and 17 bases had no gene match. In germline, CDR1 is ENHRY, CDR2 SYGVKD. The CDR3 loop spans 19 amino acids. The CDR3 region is CATRDRGFTETSSYNEQFF. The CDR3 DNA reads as TGTGCCACACGGGACAGGGGGTTCACAGAAACGAGCTCCTACAATGAGCAGTTCTTC.